This TCR beta chain was sequenced for a study of cytomegalovirus exposure and HLA in healthy donors. Whole-study context: Most genotyped donors, 75% to 85% of 350 to 500, had Caucasian-associated genetic ancestry. Overall study results and limits: When analyzed later, a missense DCLRE1C variant was found to be linked to TCR beta V- and J-gene trimming.

The CDR3 contains 15 residues. Germline-derived CDR1 and CDR2 are LGHNA and YNFKEQ. V lost 1 base to trimming and J lost 4 bases; unmatched junction nucleotides: 3. PCR was performed using 60 Vbeta and 13 Jbeta primers. Sequenced by immunoSEQ multiplex PCR; TCRdb stores in-frame clones only, minus some. The table lists some 130,000 clones, 70% to 80% of them singletons. Donors counted as nominally healthy when sampled, yet unrecorded immune exposures were likely. This clone was seen a handful of times. Its antigen is unknown. The material sequenced was PBMCs. The chain has TRBV4-2 and TRBJ2-7; 11 bases are a match to TRBD2. This TCR was sampled from a man in his forties in good health and CMV-seropositive. The CDR3 DNA sequence: TGTGCCAGCAGCCAAGGAATAGCGGGAGGGTACGAGCAGTACTTC. Residues: CASSQGIAGGYEQYF.